Below, 7 T cell receptor beta chains from the same sample are listed, as sequenced in a study of blood T cell repertoires in COVID-19. The protocol was immunoSEQ multiplex PCR, while the TCRdb copy is restricted to in-frame clones and leaves out a portion. This sample yields approximately 200,000 clones, of which almost 85% are seen a single time; roughly 6.9% belongs to the top ten. Sequencing used peripheral blood. The receptors stem from a human donor with acute or convalescent COVID-19. The donor label of this sample is uncertain.

The V call is TRBV19, the J call TRBJ2-2; TRBD2 matches at 7 bases. This CDR3 is 12 amino acids long. V shed 7 bases and J 7 bases; nucleotides not matched to a gene: 3. Germline V lookup: CDR1 LNHDA, CDR2 SQIVND (reference sequence). CDR3 amino acids: CASTGGGGELFF. As DNA, the CDR3 is TGTGCCAGTACGGGAGGTGGCGGGGAGCTGTTTTTT.

V is TRBV5-1 and J is TRBJ1-2; 8 bases match TRBD1. The CDR3 spans 13 residues. J was trimmed by 8 bases and V by 4 bases; bases with no gene match: 7. Per the germline V gene, CDR1 is SGHRS and CDR2 is YFSETQ. The CDR3 DNA follows: TGCGCCAGCAGCCCAGGGGGCGCGGAGGGCTACACCTTC. Translating gives CASSPGGAEGYTF.

The chain carries TRBV6-5 and TRBJ2-1; possibly TRBD2 for D (5 bases). V shed 5 bases and J shed 0 bases, with 11 bases lying between them. The CDR3 loop spans 15 amino acids. CDR1 is MNHEY, CDR2 SVGAGI, per germline. CDR3 protein: CASSLSGGSYNEQFF. In nucleotides, the CDR3 is TGTGCCAGCAGTCTGAGCGGAGGCTCCTACAATGAGCAGTTCTTC.

CDR3 coding DNA: TGTGCCAGCAGCTTAGGGGGACTCGCCTATTACAATGAGCAGTTCTTC. It is translated as CASSLGGLAYYNEQFF. This sequence joins TRBV11-1 and TRBJ2-1; TRBD2 is a possible D gene (6 bases). From germline, CDR1 is SGHAT and CDR2 FQDESV (reference sequence). The CDR3 sequence is 16 residues long. V was cut by 1 base and J by 4 bases, with 14 bases left in between.

V and J are TRBV2 and TRBJ1-2; the D gene is possibly TRBD1 (5 bases). This CDR3 contains 12 residues. V was trimmed by 7 bases and J by 5 bases, leaving 11 bases between them. Germline V CDR1 and CDR2: SNHLY, FYNNEI. The CDR3 nucleotides read TGTGCCAGCATGGTCAGGACATATGGCTACACCTTC. Its translation: CASMVRTYGYTF.

The chain combines TRBV3-1 (or the pseudogene TRBV3-2) with TRBJ2-3, with 9 bases identical to TRBD2. The CDR3 totals 18 residues. In germline, CDR1 is LGHDT, CDR2 YNNKEL (reference sequence). Losses at the gene ends were 0 bases for V and 3 bases for J; bases not matched to a gene: 10. The CDR3 DNA reads as TGTGCCAGCAGCCAAGATCTAGCGGCGGGAGGGCAAACAGATACGCAGTATTTT. This translates into CASSQDLAAGGQTDTQYF.

J is TRBJ2-1 and V is TRBV29-1; 9 bases map to TRBD1. V lost 4 bases, J lost 3 bases, and 7 bases stayed unmatched. The CDR3 is 15 amino acids. CDR1 and CDR2 from the germline V gene are SQVTM and ANQGSEA. The CDR3 is CSVAGTGLFYNEQFF. In DNA form, the CDR3 reads TGCAGCGTTGCCGGGACAGGGTTGTTCTACAATGAGCAGTTCTTC.